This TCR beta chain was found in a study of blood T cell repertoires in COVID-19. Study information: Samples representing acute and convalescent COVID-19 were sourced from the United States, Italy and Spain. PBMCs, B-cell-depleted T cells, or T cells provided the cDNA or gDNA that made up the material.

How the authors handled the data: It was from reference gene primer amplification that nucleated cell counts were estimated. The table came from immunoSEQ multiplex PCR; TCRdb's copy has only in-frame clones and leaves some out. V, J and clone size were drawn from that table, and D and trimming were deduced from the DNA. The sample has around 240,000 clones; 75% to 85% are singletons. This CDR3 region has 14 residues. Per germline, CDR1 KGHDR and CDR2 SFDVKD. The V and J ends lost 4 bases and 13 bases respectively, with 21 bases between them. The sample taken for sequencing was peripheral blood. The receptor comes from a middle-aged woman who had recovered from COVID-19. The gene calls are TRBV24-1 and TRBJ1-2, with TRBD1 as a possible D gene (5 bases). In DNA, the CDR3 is TGTGCCACCAGTGAGTCCTCAGGGAGGCAAGTAGTCACCTTC. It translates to CATSESSGRQVVTF.